What follows describes a single T cell receptor (beta chain). The data belong to a study of blood T cell repertoires in COVID-19. Study-level information: Donors in the United States, Italy and Spain gave samples during acute or convalescent COVID-19.

Profiling relied on immunoSEQ multiplex PCR, and the TCRdb table lists in-frame clones only, not all of them. This table holds about 170,000 clones, 80% to 90% found once. This CDR3 region has 16 residues. The germline V gene has CDR1 SGHNT and CDR2 YYREEE (reference sequence). V was pared by 6 bases and J by 6 bases, with 16 bases of the junction left unmatched. Recruitment covered 20 to 25 US areas and drew participants whose ages spanned roughly 18 to 95 years. Sequencing was performed on PBMCs or T cells enriched from blood (not recorded which). This TCR was sampled from a woman aged 45-59 years in a cohort exposed to, infected with or recovered from COVID-19 (not recorded which). The chain links TRBV5-4 to TRBJ2-7; 9 bases agree with TRBD1. The CDR3 DNA reads TGTGCCAGCACCAAACAATCCGGGACAGGGACGACCGAGCAGTACTTC. Amino acid sequence: CASTKQSGTGTTEQYF.